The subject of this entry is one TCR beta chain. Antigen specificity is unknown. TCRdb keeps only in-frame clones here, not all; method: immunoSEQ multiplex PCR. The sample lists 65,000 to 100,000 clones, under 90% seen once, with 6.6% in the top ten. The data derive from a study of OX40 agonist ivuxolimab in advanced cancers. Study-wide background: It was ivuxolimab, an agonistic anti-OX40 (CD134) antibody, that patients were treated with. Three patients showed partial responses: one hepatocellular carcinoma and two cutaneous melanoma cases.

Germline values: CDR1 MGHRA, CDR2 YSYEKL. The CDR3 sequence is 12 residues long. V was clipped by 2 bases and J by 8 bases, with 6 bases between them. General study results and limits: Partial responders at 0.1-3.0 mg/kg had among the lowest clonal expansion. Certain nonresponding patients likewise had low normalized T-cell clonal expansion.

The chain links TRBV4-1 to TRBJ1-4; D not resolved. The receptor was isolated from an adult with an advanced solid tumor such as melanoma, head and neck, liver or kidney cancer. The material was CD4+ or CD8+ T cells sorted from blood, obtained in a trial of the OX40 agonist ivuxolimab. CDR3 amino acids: CASSQRAEKLFF. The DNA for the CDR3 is TGCGCCAGCAGCCAACGGGCGGAAAAACTGTTTTTT.